This T cell receptor beta chain was captured in a study of blood T cells in healthy people across ages. Overall study results and limits: Conclusively comparing naive with antigen-experienced cells was impossible with unsorted PBMCs.

Together with a sample-barcoded 5' primer, a J-beta primer mix was included in a second PCR lasting about 7 to 12 cycles. Carrying 12 random nucleotides, a template-switch adaptor labeled each individual cDNA molecule. The study obtained at least 3 million CDR3-containing paired-end reads from every sample. MiXCR, run by TCRdb on the 5' RACE reads, gives a single entry per CDR3 protein. Among about 1.8 million distinct CDR3 sequences listed, around 48% were seen once. As concerns this clonotype: Its antigen is still unknown.

With 4 bases removed from V and 0 bases from J, the gap between germline ends came to 20 bases. The CDR3 is made up of 17 amino acids. From germline, CDR1 is SGHRS and CDR2 YFSETQ. The TCR was taken from a middle-aged woman in good health. This sequence joins TRBV5-1 and TRBJ2-7, with D possibly matching TRBD1 (6 bases). The sequencing sample was made of blood. As DNA, the CDR3 is TGCGCCAGCAGCCACCCCCGGGACACCGAGAGCTCCTACGAGCAGTACTTC. Translation gives CASSHPRDTESSYEQYF. The variable domain in full, with the rest retrieved from reference TRBV5-1 and TRBJ2-7, is KAGVTQTPRYLIKTRGQQVTLSCSPISGHRSVSWYQQTPGQGLQFLFEYFSETQRNKGNFPGRFSGRQFSNSRSEMNVSTLELGDSALYLCASSHPRDTESSYEQYFGPGTRLTVT.